These 26 T cell receptor beta chains share one sample of origin, sequenced in a study of OX40 agonist ivuxolimab in advanced cancers. Here immunoSEQ multiplex PCR was the method, and the copy in TCRdb shows in-frame clones only, minus some. The table lists about 70,000 clones, about nine tenths of them singletons. Source: CD4+ or CD8+ T cells sorted from blood, taken in a trial of the OX40 agonist ivuxolimab. These receptors originate from an adult with an advanced solid tumor such as melanoma, head and neck, liver or kidney cancer.

V is TRBV27 and J is TRBJ2-5, with TRBD2 matching over 7 bases. The end of the DNA is better explained by TRBJ2-7, so the J call may be wrong. The CDR3 runs 19 residues. Germline CDR1 reads MNHEY; CDR2 reads SMNVEV (reference sequence). The CDR3 DNA is TGTGCCAGCAGTTTATACTCCACCCGCGGGGGAGCAAGCTCCTACGAGCAGTACTTC. Its protein is CASSLYSTRGGASSYEQYF.

This CDR3 reads CASSEPGQGTSPLHF. CDR3 bases: TGTGCCAGTAGTGAGCCGGGACAGGGGACTTCACCCCTCCACTTT. This rearrangement joins TRBV19 to TRBJ1-6; 10 positions agree with TRBD1. The CDR3 covers 15 residues. Germline V gene sequence: CDR1 LNHDA, CDR2 SQIVND (reference sequence). The J segment lost 9 bases and the V segment lost 5 bases, leaving 7 bases of the junction unmatched.

The chain employs TRBV18 and TRBJ1-5; possible D gene TRBD1, 5 bases. The V gene lost 5 bases and the J gene lost 7 bases, with 21 bases spanning the gap. Germline CDR1 is KGHSH and CDR2 is LQKENI. This CDR3 is 16 amino acids long. CDR3 bases: TGTGCCAGCTCATCCTCTTTTGGCGGGGGTGGACAGCCCCAGCATTTT. It yields the protein CASSSSFGGGGQPQHF.

The chain employs TRBV9 and TRBJ2-3; 7 bases align to TRBD1. The junction had 13 bases not matched to a gene; V was cut back by 0 bases and J by 6 bases. Germline CDR1 reads SGDLS; CDR2 reads YYNGEE. This CDR3 spans 17 amino acids. CDR3 amino acids: CASSVATLGGQADTQYF. CDR3 nucleotides: TGTGCCAGCAGCGTAGCTACGTTAGGGGGCCAGGCGGATACGCAGTATTTT.

V is TRBV19 and J is TRBJ2-3; 7 nucleotides line up with TRBD1. With 4 bases clipped from V and 5 bases from J, the junction kept 9 bases outside the gene matches. The CDR3 sequence is 15 residues long. Looked up from germline, CDR1 is LNHDA and CDR2 is SQIVND (reference sequence). The CDR3 protein is CASSTDRSGGDTQYF. In DNA form, the CDR3 reads TGTGCCAGTAGTACAGACAGGTCAGGGGGAGATACGCAGTATTTT.

This clone has more than one count but fewer than ten. The CDR3, as DNA: TGTGCCAGCAGCTTTACAGCTAACTATGGCTACACCTTC. It encodes CASSFTANYGYTF. The V gene is TRBV11-2, the J gene TRBJ1-2; D gene unclear. This CDR3 comprises 13 residues. V was shortened by 3 bases and J by 0 bases, with 5 bases between the two germline ends. Germline V gives CDR1 SGHAT, CDR2 FQNNGV.

This chain uses TRBV5-1 with TRBJ2-7; maybe TRBD1 (6 bases). Germline-derived CDR1 and CDR2 are SGHRS and YFSETQ. This CDR3 contains 14 residues. V shed 0 bases and J shed 3 bases, with 10 bases lying between them. This chain's CDR3 is CASSLVGQNYEQYF. In nucleotides, the CDR3 is TGCGCCAGCAGCTTGGTAGGACAGAACTACGAGCAGTACTTC.

This clone was detected once. The V call is TRBV2, the J call TRBJ2-1; TRBD2 aligns across 7 bases. This CDR3 is built from 15 residues. V trimming: 6 bases; J trimming: 4 bases; junction bases outside the gene matches: 9. Germline lookup yields CDR1 SNHLY and CDR2 FYNNEI. The DNA for the CDR3 is TGTGCCAGCAGGGGAAGACTAGCCGTTTACAATGAGCAGTTCTTC. It encodes CASRGRLAVYNEQFF.

This chain joins TRBV18 and TRBJ1-4, with a weak D call TRBD1 (5 bases). Trimming took off 3 bases at V and 7 bases at J, with 15 bases between the two ends. CDR3 length: 15 amino acids. The germline V gene has CDR1 KGHSH and CDR2 LQKENI. This chain's CDR3 is CASSPGTAAGEKLFF. Written as DNA, the CDR3 is TGTGCCAGCTCACCCGGGACTGCCGCTGGTGAAAAACTGTTTTTT. The variable domain in full, with the rest retrieved from reference TRBV18 and TRBJ1-4, is NAGVMQNPRHLVRRRGQEARLRCSPMKGHSHVYWYRQLPEEGLKFMVYLQKENIIDESGMPKERFSAEFPKEGPSILRIQQVVRGDSAAYFCASSPGTAAGEKLFFGSGTQLSVL.

The J gene is TRBJ2-1, the V gene TRBV6-5; TRBD2 might be the D (6 bases). V lost 4 bases and J lost 0, with 10 bases in between. Germline V gene data show CDR1 as MNHEY and CDR2 as SVGAGI. The CDR3 is made up of 15 amino acids. The CDR3 loop reads CASSSRLDSYNEQFF. CDR3 sequence (DNA): TGTGCCAGCAGTTCCAGACTAGACTCCTACAATGAGCAGTTCTTC.

The rearrangement uses TRBV27 and TRBJ2-1; D is possibly TRBD1 (5 bases). Germline CDR1 MNHEY, CDR2 SMNVEV (reference sequence). This CDR3 is 16 amino acids long. Between the trimmed V and J ends, which lost 0 bases and 3 bases, there was a span of 12 bases. CDR3 DNA sequence: TGTGCCAGCAGTTTATCTCCCGGGCAGGGCTACAATGAGCAGTTCTTC. Amino acid sequence: CASSLSPGQGYNEQFF.

V gene TRBV2 combines with J gene TRBJ1-6; D not certain. This CDR3 contains 16 residues. V lost 10 bases and J lost 0, with 16 bases in between. CDR1 and CDR2 (germline): SNHLY, FYNNEI. For the CDR3, the DNA is TGTGCCACCCGAGCCAGCGTTCGCTCCTATAATTCACCCCTCCACTTT. Its protein product is CATRASVRSYNSPLHF.

The chain is built from TRBV11-3 and TRBJ1-6; no clear D gene. Trimming removed 3 bases from V and 7 bases from J, with 16 bases in between. The CDR3 spans 16 residues. Germline V gene data show CDR1 as SGHNT and CDR2 as YENEEA. The CDR3 sequence: CASSLGSWTGNSPLHF. The CDR3 nucleotides read TGTGCCAGCAGCTTGGGGTCCTGGACGGGGAATTCACCCCTCCACTTT.

The chain uses TRBV18 and TRBJ2-7; either TRBD1 or TRBD2 may fit D (5 bases each). In germline, CDR1 is KGHSH, CDR2 LQKENI. This CDR3 is built from 13 residues. V was shortened by 0 bases and J by 9 bases, with 12 bases between the two germline ends. In DNA form, the CDR3 reads TGTGCCAGCTCACCACCAGGGGAGTATGGGCAGTACTTC. The encoded protein is CASSPPGEYGQYF.

V is TRBV11-3 and J is TRBJ2-2; 8 nucleotides agree with TRBD2. The ends lost 1 base at V and 1 base at J; junction bases unmatched: 8. In germline, CDR1 is SGHNT, CDR2 YENEEA. The CDR3 loop spans 18 amino acids. The CDR3, as DNA: TGTGCCAGCAGCTTAGGCCAGTCACGGGAGGGGAACACCGGGGAGCTGTTTTTT. Protein: CASSLGQSREGNTGELFF.

This clone has just one count. The chain employs TRBV6-5 and TRBJ2-7; maybe TRBD1 (6 bases). Deletions cut 6 bases from V and 3 bases from J, with 9 bases between. This CDR3 contains 12 residues. Germline V gene sequence: CDR1 MNHEY, CDR2 SVGAGI. DNA for the CDR3: TGTGCCAGCAGCTCGGACAGCTACGAGCAGTACTTC. Translated, it gives CASSSDSYEQYF.

V usage is TRBV18 and J usage is TRBJ1-5; the match to TRBD1 covers 9 bases. Trimming at V came to 8 bases and at J to 6 bases, leaving 11 bases not matched to a gene. The CDR3 covers 15 residues. Per germline, CDR1 KGHSH and CDR2 LQKENI. This chain's CDR3 is CASQARTGAFQPQHF. CDR3 sequence (DNA): TGTGCCAGCCAGGCTAGGACAGGGGCTTTTCAGCCCCAGCATTTT.

J is TRBJ2-5 and V is TRBV5-1, with 11 bases fitting TRBD1. The closer fit of TRBJ2-7 to the DNA end suggests the J call may be wrong. There are 14 residues in the CDR3. Germline V gene lookup returns CDR1 SGHRS and CDR2 YFSETQ. CDR3 coding DNA: TGCGCCAGCAGCTCGGGACAGGGGGCCTACGAGCAGTACTTC. This gives the protein CASSSGQGAYEQYF.

This sequence joins TRBV5-1 and TRBJ1-4, with TRBD1 matching 10 bases. Trimming cost V 4 bases and J 10 bases; bases outside gene matches: 7. Germline lookup yields CDR1 SGHRS and CDR2 YFSETQ. The CDR3 sequence is 14 residues long. The CDR3 DNA reads TGCGCCAGCAGCATAGACAGGGGGCGCGGAAAACTGTTTTTT. It translates to CASSIDRGRGKLFF.

In its sample, this clone was seen once. The chain is built from TRBV5-1 and TRBJ1-5; TRBD1 is a possible D gene (5 bases). Looked up from germline, CDR1 is SGHRS and CDR2 is YFSETQ. V was shortened by 1 base and J by 0 bases, with 11 bases between the two germline ends. The CDR3 extends over 16 amino acids. CDR3 sequence reads: CASSLWGIDSNQPQHF. CDR3 bases: TGCGCCAGCAGCTTGTGGGGGATTGATAGCAATCAGCCCCAGCATTTT.

This chain joins TRBV28 and TRBJ1-3; D is possibly TRBD1 (6 bases). CDR1 and CDR2 from the germline V gene are MDHEN and SYDVKM. V lost 5 bases to trimming and J lost 1 base, with 21 bases between them. This CDR3 is built from 18 residues. The CDR3 is CASSLDSRRPLSGNTIYF. Here the CDR3 DNA reads TGTGCCAGCAGTCTGGACAGTCGACGTCCACTTTCTGGAAACACCATATATTTT.

This clone was counted a single time. V and J are TRBV13 and TRBJ1-1; tentative D call: TRBD1 (5 bases). The CDR3 is made up of 16 amino acids. In germline, CDR1 is PRHDT, CDR2 FYEKMQ (reference sequence). V was trimmed by 4 bases and J by 2 bases, leaving 17 bases between them. This CDR3 is CASSSRDHLSNTEAFF. In DNA form, the CDR3 reads TGTGCCAGCAGCTCCCGGGACCATCTAAGCAACACTGAAGCTTTCTTT.

J is TRBJ1-2 and V is TRBV28; 8 bases match TRBD1. After removal of 5 bases from V and 4 bases from J, the junction contained 0 bases not matched to a gene. The germline CDR1 and CDR2 sequences are MDHEN and SYDVKM. CDR3 length: 12 amino acids. CDR3 nucleotide sequence: TGTGCCAGCAGTACAGGGGGCTATGGCTACACCTTC. It yields the protein CASSTGGYGYTF.

Written as DNA, the CDR3 is TGTGCCAGTATCACCGAAGGGGGCAAAGGGCGCATGGGAACTGAAGCTTTCTTT. It translates to CASITEGGKGRMGTEAFF. V gene TRBV19 combines with J gene TRBJ1-1; TRBD1 agrees at 7 bases. Germline trimming cut 7 bases from V and 5 bases from J; bases unmatched to any gene: 22. Germline loops: CDR1 LNHDA, CDR2 SQIVND (reference sequence). The CDR3 length is 18 residues. Complete variable domain (other parts from reference TRBV19 and TRBJ1-1): DGGITQSPKYLFRKEGQNVTLSCEQNLNHDAMYWYRQDPGQGLRLIYYSQIVNDFQKGDIAEGYSVSREKKESFPLTVTSAQKNPTAFYLCASITEGGKGRMGTEAFFGQGTRLTVV.

V gene TRBV19 combines with J gene TRBJ1-4; 10 bases fit TRBD1. The V gene's germline CDR1 is LNHDA and CDR2 SQIVND (reference sequence). The CDR3 has 16 residues. J lost 8 bases, V lost 3 bases, and 9 bases had no gene match. CDR3 protein: CASSIPGQGTKEKLFF. The CDR3 region has the DNA TGTGCCAGTAGTATCCCGGGACAGGGGACGAAGGAAAAACTGTTTTTT.

This clone appeared a few times. The rearrangement links TRBV9 to TRBJ2-7; D is possibly TRBD1 (6 bases). Germline loops: CDR1 SGDLS, CDR2 YYNGEE. There are 14 residues in the CDR3. V lost 0 bases and J lost 7, with 14 bases in between. The CDR3 nucleotides read TGTGCCAGCAGCGTAGATCCAGGGGCGCGAGAGCAGTACTTC. Its protein product is CASSVDPGAREQYF.